The 27 T cell receptor beta chains below come from one sample, sequenced in a study of T cells in localized non-small cell lung cancer. Assay: immunoSEQ multiplex PCR; the TCRdb copy retains only in-frame clones and omits some. The table includes about 72,000 clones, about four fifths detected once. Sequenced here: peripheral blood, sampled before any cancer treatment. The receptor source for this set is a female donor of 60 years or more with stage I lung adenocarcinoma.

The rearrangement joins TRBV5-1 to TRBJ2-1, with D tentatively TRBD1 or TRBD2 (5 bases each). The length of the CDR3 is 13 residues. The V and J ends lost 6 bases and 7 bases respectively, with 14 bases between them. CDR1 and CDR2 from the germline V gene are SGHRS and YFSETQ. CDR3 sequence: CASIGTGGNEQFF. CDR3 sequence (DNA): TGCGCCAGCATCGGGACGGGTGGGAATGAGCAGTTCTTC.

The rearrangement links TRBV19 to TRBJ2-6; 8 nucleotides match TRBD1. Germline CDR1 and CDR2: LNHDA and SQIVND (reference sequence). V shed 1 base, J shed 8 bases, and the junction held 10 bases outside the gene matches. The CDR3 has 17 residues. The CDR3 is CASSIGGNRGRPNVLTF. The CDR3 DNA reads as TGTGCCAGTAGTATAGGTGGGAACAGGGGGAGGCCCAACGTCCTGACTTTC. Complete variable domain (other parts from reference TRBV19 and TRBJ2-6): DGGITQSPKYLFRKEGQNVTLSCEQNLNHDAMYWYRQDPGQGLRLIYYSQIVNDFQKGDIAEGYSVSREKKESFPLTVTSAQKNPTAFYLCASSIGGNRGRPNVLTFGAGSRLTVL.

The chain combines TRBV5-4 with TRBJ2-1; D remains ambiguous. V lost 4 bases and J 9 bases, leaving 14 bases between the germline ends. Per the germline V gene, CDR1 is SGHNT and CDR2 is YYREEE (reference sequence). CDR3 length equals 13 residues. The CDR3: CASSLGPGIEQFF. The DNA of the CDR3 is TGTGCCAGCAGCCTAGGACCGGGCATTGAGCAGTTCTTC.

The V and J genes are TRBV11-3 and TRBJ1-1; TRBD1 aligns across 8 bases. Unmatched junction bases numbered 5, after V lost 5 bases and J lost 0 bases. CDR3 size: 15 residues. Germline V CDR1 and CDR2: SGHNT, YENEEA. DNA for the CDR3: TGTGCCAGCAGCACAAGGACAGGGCTGAACACTGAAGCTTTCTTT. It translates to CASSTRTGLNTEAFF.

This clone was observed a single time. This rearrangement joins TRBV7-4 to TRBJ2-5; 7 bases align to TRBD1. From germline, CDR1 is SGHVT and CDR2 SQSDAQ. Germline trimming cut 4 bases from V and 1 base from J; bases unmatched to any gene: 15. This CDR3 comprises 18 residues. The CDR3 DNA follows: TGTGCCAGCAGCTGTCGTCCGGGACAGCATTTAACCCAAGAGACCCAGTACTTC. Translation: CASSCRPGQHLTQETQYF.

This clone was seen a few times. J is TRBJ2-3 and V is TRBV5-1, with TRBD1 matching over 9 bases. CDR1 SGHRS and CDR2 YFSETQ come from the germline V gene. The length of the CDR3 is 17 residues. J lost 4 bases, V lost 0 bases, and 9 bases had no gene match. The CDR3 protein is CASSLGQTGGRADTQYF. As DNA, the CDR3 is TGCGCCAGCAGCTTGGGGCAAACAGGGGGCAGAGCAGATACGCAGTATTTT. Combining the CDR3 with reference TRBV5-1 and TRBJ2-3 gives the whole variable domain KAGVTQTPRYLIKTRGQQVTLSCSPISGHRSVSWYQQTPGQGLQFLFEYFSETQRNKGNFPGRFSGRQFSNSRSEMNVSTLELGDSALYLCASSLGQTGGRADTQYFGPGTRLTVL.

The chain recombines TRBV19 with TRBJ2-2, with D possibly matching TRBD1 (6 bases). CDR1 is LNHDA, CDR2 SQIVND, per germline (reference sequence). The CDR3 consists of 16 residues. V lost 6 bases to trimming and J lost 4 bases, with 18 bases between them. CDR3 nucleotides: TGTGCCAGTAGCATATTCAGGACAGTAGGCACCGGGGAGCTGTTTTTT. Residues: CASSIFRTVGTGELFF.

The chain has TRBV7-9 and TRBJ2-3; D possibly corresponds to TRBD1 (5 bases). Germline V gene sequence: CDR1 SEHNR, CDR2 FQNEAQ (reference sequence). V was clipped by 1 base and J by 1 base, with 9 bases between them. This CDR3 is 15 amino acids long. The CDR3 loop reads CASSLGGSGTDTQYF. DNA for the CDR3: TGTGCCAGCAGCTTAGGGGGCTCGGGCACAGATACGCAGTATTTT.

The chain uses TRBV2 and TRBJ1-2, with TRBD1 as a possible D gene (5 bases). The germline V and J ends were trimmed by 2 bases and 7 bases, with 17 bases remaining between them. Germline loops: CDR1 SNHLY, CDR2 FYNNEI. CDR3 size: 15 residues. CDR3 sequence: CASSELGQGASGYTF. CDR3 sequence (DNA): TGTGCCAGCAGTGAACTGGGCCAGGGAGCGAGTGGCTACACCTTC.

The CDR3 loop reads CASSLDKAQYF. The CDR3 coding sequence is TGTGCCAGCAGTTTAGACAAGGCGCAGTATTTT. The gene calls are TRBV28 and TRBJ2-3; D is unresolved. CDR1 MDHEN and CDR2 SYDVKM come from the germline V gene. There are 11 residues in the CDR3. The V and J ends lost 2 bases and 10 bases respectively, with 7 bases between them.

J is TRBJ2-5 and V is TRBV11-3; TRBD1 or TRBD2 may be the D gene (5 bases each). V was trimmed by 0 bases and J by 2 bases, leaving 13 bases between them. Germline loops: CDR1 SGHNT, CDR2 YENEEA. The CDR3 spans 16 residues. This chain's CDR3 is CASSLDNPGPQETQYF. The CDR3 DNA reads as TGTGCCAGCAGCTTAGACAACCCGGGACCGCAAGAGACCCAGTACTTC.

The J gene is TRBJ2-7, the V gene TRBV18; D might be TRBD2 (6 bases). The CDR3 extends over 14 amino acids. Germline values: CDR1 KGHSH, CDR2 LQKENI. Deletions cut 3 bases from V and 8 bases from J, with 17 bases between. CDR3 in DNA: TGTGCCAGCTCACCGGGCCCGGGGGTCCAACAGCAGTACTTC. It translates to CASSPGPGVQQQYF. Supplemented by reference TRBV18 and TRBJ2-7, the full variable domain reads NAGVMQNPRHLVRRRGQEARLRCSPMKGHSHVYWYRQLPEEGLKFMVYLQKENIIDESGMPKERFSAEFPKEGPSILRIQQVVRGDSAAYFCASSPGPGVQQQYFGPGTRLTVT.

V usage is TRBV6-5 and J usage is TRBJ1-5; D ambiguous. V lost 4 bases, J lost 1 base, and 8 bases lay in between. Germline V gene sequence: CDR1 MNHEY, CDR2 SVGAGI. This CDR3 spans 14 amino acids. CDR3 sequence reads: CASSFSRSNQPQHF. The CDR3 DNA sequence: TGTGCCAGCAGTTTTTCGCGGAGCAATCAGCCCCAGCATTTT.

The rearrangement uses TRBV7-9 and TRBJ2-4; D is ambiguous. CDR1 and CDR2 (germline): SEHNR, FQNEAQ (reference sequence). V was shortened by 2 bases and J by 2 bases, with 10 bases between the two germline ends. The length of the CDR3 is 15 residues. The CDR3 loop reads CASSLSLGTKNIQYF. Written as DNA, the CDR3 is TGTGCCAGCAGCTTAAGTTTGGGGACCAAAAACATTCAGTACTTC.

The rearrangement uses TRBV11-2 and TRBJ2-3; TRBD2 aligns across 9 bases. Germline V gene data show CDR1 as SGHAT and CDR2 as FQNNGV. V gave up 1 base and J gave up 6 bases; unmatched junction bases: 8. This CDR3 has 16 residues. The CDR3 DNA reads TGTGCCAGCAGCTTAGTAGCTAGCGGGATGAGGGATACGCAGTATTTT. It translates to CASSLVASGMRDTQYF.

The chain carries TRBV4-1 and TRBJ1-5, with D perhaps matching TRBD1 (5 bases). The ends were cut back, 4 bases at V and 4 bases at J, with 17 bases in the middle. The V gene's germline CDR1 is MGHRA and CDR2 YSYEKL. CDR3 length: 16 residues. This chain's CDR3 is CASSPEGRAGNQPQHF. For the CDR3, the DNA is TGCGCCAGCAGCCCCGAGGGACGGGCGGGGAATCAGCCCCAGCATTTT.

The V and J genes are TRBV2 and TRBJ1-5; D not resolved. V shed 7 bases and J shed 6 bases, with 13 bases lying between them. In germline, CDR1 is SNHLY, CDR2 FYNNEI. This CDR3 is built from 13 residues. CDR3: CASTEQTIQPQHF. CDR3 DNA: TGTGCCAGCACCGAGCAGACGATTCAGCCCCAGCATTTT.

The J gene is TRBJ1-5, the V gene TRBV19; D is perhaps TRBD1 (5 bases). V was shortened by 5 bases and J by 6 bases, with 11 bases between the two germline ends. Germline CDR1 and CDR2: LNHDA and SQIVND (reference sequence). CDR3 length equals 13 residues. In nucleotides, the CDR3 is TGTGCCAGTAGTGCAGGGACCCTTCAGCCCCAGCATTTT. Translated: CASSAGTLQPQHF.

The chain carries TRBV30 and TRBJ1-1; D not certain. V was trimmed by 0 bases and J by 6 bases, leaving 11 bases between them. The CDR3 loop spans 13 amino acids. Per germline, CDR1 GTSNPN and CDR2 SVGIG (reference sequence). In DNA form, the CDR3 reads TGTGCCTGGAGTGTAAGGAGGGCCCCTGAAGCTTTCTTT. This encodes CAWSVRRAPEAFF. Using reference TRBV30 and TRBJ1-1 for the parts outside the CDR3, the full variable domain is SQTIHQWPATLVQPVGSPLSLECTVEGTSNPNLYWYRQAAGRGLQLLFYSVGIGQISSEVPQNLSASRPQDRQFILSSKKLLLSDSGFYLCAWSVRRAPEAFFGQGTRLTVV.

The chain links TRBV19 to TRBJ2-7; 7 bases map to TRBD1. The CDR3 spans 15 residues. Unmatched junction bases numbered 15, after V lost 5 bases and J lost 8 bases. CDR1 LNHDA and CDR2 SQIVND come from the germline V gene (reference sequence). CDR3 in amino acids: CASSAMTGKERKQYF. The CDR3, as DNA: TGTGCCAGTAGTGCGATGACAGGGAAGGAGAGGAAGCAGTACTTC.

The rearrangement links TRBV5-4 to TRBJ2-5, with 7 bases matching TRBD1. Looked up from germline, CDR1 is SGHNT and CDR2 is YYREEE (reference sequence). The CDR3 covers 15 residues. J was trimmed by 5 bases and V by 1 base; bases with no gene match: 8. The CDR3 reads CASSLTLTGLETQYF. For the CDR3, the DNA is TGTGCCAGCAGCTTGACCCTGACAGGGTTGGAGACCCAGTACTTC.

The chain links TRBV5-1 to TRBJ1-1; D is undetermined. Germline loops: CDR1 SGHRS, CDR2 YFSETQ. CDR3 size: 13 residues. V was clipped by 3 bases and J by 5 bases, with 11 bases between them. CDR3 in DNA: TGCGCCAGCAGCTCGACCGTGCGGACTGAAGCTTTCTTT. This codes for CASSSTVRTEAFF.

The V and J genes are TRBV19 and TRBJ1-2, with D possibly TRBD1 on 5 matching bases. Germline CDR1 is LNHDA and CDR2 is SQIVND (reference sequence). V lost 3 bases, J lost 4 bases, and 12 bases lay in between. There are 14 residues in the CDR3. CDR3 residues: CASSISGPAYGYTF. DNA for the CDR3: TGTGCCAGTAGTATCTCGGGGCCCGCCTATGGCTACACCTTC.

V usage is TRBV4-1 and J usage is TRBJ1-2; D ambiguous. Germline CDR1 reads MGHRA; CDR2 reads YSYEKL. V was trimmed by 2 bases and J by 6 bases, leaving 7 bases between them. There are 12 residues in the CDR3. This chain's CDR3 is CASSQNGNGYTF. CDR3 nucleotide sequence: TGCGCCAGCAGCCAAAATGGTAATGGCTACACCTTC.

V is TRBV7-2 and J is TRBJ1-6, with 11 bases aligning to TRBD1. The CDR3 contains 16 residues. Germline-derived CDR1 and CDR2 are SGHTA and FQGNSA. The J segment lost 6 bases and the V segment lost 1 base, leaving 2 bases of the junction unmatched. The CDR3 loop is CASSLGGTGGNSPLHF. Written as DNA, the CDR3 is TGTGCCAGCAGCTTAGGCGGGACAGGGGGTAATTCACCCCTCCACTTT.

This clone was observed a single time. DNA of the CDR3: TGTGCCAGCAGCACGGACAGGGTCGAAGCTTTCTTT. It codes for CASSTDRVEAFF. The V gene is TRBV5-4, the J gene TRBJ1-1, with 8 nucleotides matching TRBD1. V trimming: 4 bases; J trimming: 8 bases; junction bases outside the gene matches: 4. The CDR3 contains 12 residues. Germline V lookup: CDR1 SGHNT, CDR2 YYREEE (reference sequence).

This chain uses TRBV11-3 with TRBJ2-1; TRBD2 agrees at 12 bases. Trimming removed 6 bases from V and 7 bases from J; junction bases left unmatched: 10. This CDR3 comprises 16 residues. Germline CDR1 and CDR2: SGHNT and YENEEA. The CDR3 sequence: CASSHTTSGGGNEQFF. For the CDR3, the DNA is TGTGCCAGCAGTCACACGACTAGCGGGGGAGGTAATGAGCAGTTCTTC.